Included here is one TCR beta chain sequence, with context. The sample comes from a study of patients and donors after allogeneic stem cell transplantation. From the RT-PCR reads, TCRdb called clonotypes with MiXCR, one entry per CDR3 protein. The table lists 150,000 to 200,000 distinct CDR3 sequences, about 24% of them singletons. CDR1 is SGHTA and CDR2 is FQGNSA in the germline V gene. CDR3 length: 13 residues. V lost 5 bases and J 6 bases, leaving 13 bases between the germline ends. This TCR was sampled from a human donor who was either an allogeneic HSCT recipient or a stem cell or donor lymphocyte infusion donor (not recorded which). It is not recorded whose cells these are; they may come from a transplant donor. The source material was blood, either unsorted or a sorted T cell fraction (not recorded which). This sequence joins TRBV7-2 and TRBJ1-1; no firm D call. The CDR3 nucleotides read TGTGCCAGCAGCCGTATATTGGACTCTGAAGCTTTCTTT. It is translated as CASSRILDSEAFF.